The 19 T cell receptor beta chains given below trace back to one sample, sequenced in a study of cytomegalovirus exposure and HLA in healthy donors. Primers for the PCR totalled 60 Vbeta and 13 Jbeta. Libraries were prepared by immunoSEQ multiplex PCR; TCRdb keeps only in-frame clonotypes and omits some of them. Among 200,000 to 250,000 clones listed, about 75% were seen once. The sequenced sample consisted of PBMCs. All receptors come from a woman in her 30s in good health and CMV-seronegative.

The rearrangement joins TRBV9 to TRBJ1-1; a weak D match, TRBD1 (6 bases). Germline lookup yields CDR1 SGDLS and CDR2 YYNGEE. The V end lost 3 bases, the J end lost 3 bases, and 18 bases lay between the germline ends. There are 16 residues in the CDR3. CDR3 sequence reads: CASSARGQLGDTEAFF. The CDR3 region has the DNA TGTGCCAGCAGCGCCCGCGGACAGCTTGGGGACACTGAAGCTTTCTTT.

The rearrangement links TRBV6-5 to TRBJ2-7; 9 bases align to TRBD1. There are 15 residues in the CDR3. The trim removed 7 bases at V and 5 bases at J, leaving 12 bases unmatched. CDR1 and CDR2 from the germline V gene are MNHEY and SVGAGI. In DNA, the CDR3 is TGTGCCAGCACCGGCGAGGGGACAGGGTCGGACGAGCAGTACTTC. Amino acid sequence: CASTGEGTGSDEQYF.

Comment on this clone: The junction and the germline gene differ at one end; a read error may be behind it. The chain has TRBV7-9 and TRBJ2-5; 9 nucleotides line up with TRBD2. The tail of the sequence fits TRBJ2-7 better, so the J call may be wrong. The CDR3 covers 15 residues. Germline assignment: CDR1 SEHNR and CDR2 FQNEAQ (reference sequence). The CDR3 region has the DNA TGTTCCAGCAGCTTAGGGACTAGCAGGTCCTACGAGCAGTACTTC. It specifies CSSSLGTSRSYEQYF.

CDR3 loop: CASYKQGTNTEAFF. The CDR3, as DNA: TGTGCCAGCTATAAACAGGGGACGAACACTGAAGCTTTCTTT. V gene TRBV19 combines with J gene TRBJ1-1; TRBD1 matches 7 bases. Germline assignment: CDR1 LNHDA and CDR2 SQIVND (reference sequence). There are 14 residues in the CDR3. Trimming took 9 bases from V and 1 from J; bases not matched to a gene: 8.

The chain couples TRBV19 to TRBJ2-7, with TRBD1 matching over 8 bases. Germline CDR1 is LNHDA and CDR2 is SQIVND (reference sequence). CDR3 length equals 17 residues. The ends lost 6 bases at V and 0 bases at J; junction bases unmatched: 13. In DNA, the CDR3 is TGTGCCAGTAGCTCCCTTACGGGACAGGATAGCTCCTACGAGCAGTACTTC. Translating it yields CASSSLTGQDSSYEQYF.

The chain joins TRBV6-6 to TRBJ1-3, with D tentatively TRBD1 (6 bases). The CDR3 consists of 14 residues. Looked up from germline, CDR1 is MNHNY and CDR2 is SVGAGI (reference sequence). The V gene lost 4 bases and the J gene lost 5 bases, with 12 bases spanning the gap. The CDR3, as DNA: TGTGCCAGCAGTTCCGCCGACAGGAGAAACACCATATATTTT. Translated: CASSSADRRNTIYF.

The genes are TRBV20-1 and TRBJ1-4; D is uncertain. The ends were cut back, 5 bases at V and 7 bases at J, with 8 bases in the middle. CDR1 is DFQATT, CDR2 SNEGSKA, per germline (reference sequence). The CDR3 consists of 11 residues. CDR3 coding DNA: TGCAGTGCTTCCCCCGTTGAAAAACTGTTTTTT. Translation gives CSASPVEKLFF.

This clone was counted a few times. The V call is TRBV4-2, the J call TRBJ2-7, with D tentatively TRBD2 (6 bases). Germline V lookup: CDR1 LGHNA, CDR2 YNFKEQ. Between the trimmed V and J ends, which lost 1 base and 0 bases, there was a span of 16 bases. The CDR3 has 17 residues. As DNA, the CDR3 is TGTGCCAGCAGCCAAGCGCTCCTAGCGCCCAGCTCCTACGAGCAGTACTTC. Its translation: CASSQALLAPSSYEQYF.

V is TRBV12-5 and J is TRBJ2-5, with 7 bases lining up with TRBD1. Looked up from germline, CDR1 is LGHNT and CDR2 is FRNRAP. The CDR3 has 19 residues. V lost 0 bases and J lost 3; bases outside the gene matches: 16. Written as DNA, the CDR3 is TGTGCTAGTGGTTTGGTAGTACTCGACAGGGAGAGGGGGAAAGAGACCCAGTACTTC. This encodes CASGLVVLDRERGKETQYF.

This clone was counted once. This chain joins TRBV5-5 and TRBJ1-5; no reliable D call. Per germline, CDR1 SGHKS and CDR2 YYEKEE (reference sequence). The V end lost 4 bases, the J end lost 4 bases, and 6 bases lay between the germline ends. The CDR3 totals 12 residues. CDR3 region: CASSARNQPQHF. CDR3 DNA: TGTGCCAGCAGCGCCAGAAATCAGCCCCAGCATTTT.

This chain joins TRBV4-2 and TRBJ2-7, with a tentative D call TRBD1 (5 bases). This CDR3 contains 14 residues. Germline CDR1 and CDR2: LGHNA and YNFKEQ. The germline V and J ends were trimmed by 4 bases and 4 bases, with 14 bases remaining between them. Written as DNA, the CDR3 is TGTGCCAGCAGCCCCAAAAATGGGGCATACGAGCAGTACTTC. The encoded protein is CASSPKNGAYEQYF.

This clone was observed a few times. The J gene is TRBJ1-1, the V gene TRBV29-1, with TRBD1 identical over 7 bases. The CDR3 is made up of 13 amino acids. Losses at the gene ends were 7 bases for V and 5 bases for J; bases not matched to a gene: 10. In germline, CDR1 is SQVTM, CDR2 ANQGSEA. DNA of the CDR3: TGCAGCGCTTGGACAGGATCGGGGACTGAAGCTTTCTTT. It translates to CSAWTGSGTEAFF.

The V gene is TRBV27, the J gene TRBJ2-2; D is possibly TRBD2 (5 bases). Germline V gene lookup returns CDR1 MNHEY and CDR2 SMNVEV (reference sequence). Trimming stripped 2 bases from V and 7 bases from J, with 14 bases between. The CDR3 runs to 15 residues. The CDR3 DNA follows: TGTGCCAGCAGTTTAATGAGAGGGCTGGTCGGGGAGCTGTTTTTT. Residues: CASSLMRGLVGELFF.

The gene calls are TRBV10-3 and TRBJ2-3, with TRBD2 matching 7 bases. V lost 3 bases to trimming and J lost 11 bases; unmatched junction nucleotides: 5. Germline CDR1 reads ENHRY; CDR2 reads SYGVKD. The CDR3 loop spans 12 amino acids. Written as DNA, the CDR3 is TGTGCCATCAGTGACCCGGAGCGGGGGCAGTATTTT. It codes for CAISDPERGQYF.

This chain links TRBV19 with TRBJ2-5; 9 nucleotides agree with TRBD2. There are 16 residues in the CDR3. CDR1 and CDR2 from the germline V gene are LNHDA and SQIVND (reference sequence). The V segment lost 3 bases and the J segment 7 bases; nucleotides outside the gene matches: 12. Written as DNA, the CDR3 is TGTGCCAGTAGTATGAGTACGGGCGGGAGGGCCGGGACCCAGTACTTC. Amino acids: CASSMSTGGRAGTQYF.

Ten or more counts support this clone. The V and J genes are TRBV5-8 and TRBJ2-5, with 8 positions matching TRBD1. CDR1 is SGHTS and CDR2 is YDEGEE in the germline V gene. J gave up 4 bases and V 10 bases, and 9 bases lay outside the gene matches. The length of the CDR3 is 13 residues. The chain's CDR3 is CAGRDRQRETQYF. The CDR3 DNA reads TGTGCCGGCCGGGACAGGCAGAGAGAGACCCAGTACTTC.

The chain has TRBV19 and TRBJ1-3, with D perhaps TRBD1 (6 bases). The germline V and J ends were trimmed by 5 bases and 0 bases, with 11 bases remaining between them. This CDR3 is built from 15 residues. CDR1 is LNHDA, CDR2 SQIVND, per germline (reference sequence). The CDR3 sequence is CASSPGHSSGNTIYF. CDR3 nucleotide sequence: TGTGCCAGTAGTCCGGGACACAGCTCTGGAAACACCATATATTTT.

J is TRBJ2-2 and V is TRBV7-2, with TRBD1 matching 7 bases. The J segment lost 0 bases and the V segment lost 5 bases, leaving 6 bases of the junction unmatched. CDR1 is SGHTA and CDR2 is FQGNSA in the germline V gene. CDR3 size: 16 residues. The CDR3 nucleotides are TGTGCCAGCAGCCCCAGGACAGGCCCGAACACCGGGGAGCTGTTTTTT. This encodes CASSPRTGPNTGELFF.

J is TRBJ2-3 and V is TRBV5-4; 7 bases are a match to TRBD1. Germline values: CDR1 SGHNT, CDR2 YYREEE (reference sequence). Unmatched junction bases numbered 7, after V lost 0 bases and J lost 9 bases. The CDR3 totals 14 residues. The CDR3 reads CASSLGGTEWTQYF. The CDR3 DNA sequence: TGTGCCAGCAGCTTGGGGGGGACAGAGTGGACGCAGTATTTT.